This T cell receptor beta chain was obtained from a study of blood T cell repertoires in COVID-19. Study as a whole: T cells, B-cell-depleted T cells, or PBMCs provided the cDNA or gDNA that served as material.

This clone was counted a single time. The method was immunoSEQ multiplex PCR; TCRdb's version includes in-frame clones alone and lacks a portion of them. The sample holds approximately 50,000 clones; roughly four fifths are singletons and the top ten take about 27%. In germline, CDR1 is SGHTA, CDR2 FQGTGA. The CDR3 is made up of 14 amino acids. Trimming removed 5 bases from V and 6 bases from J; junction bases left unmatched: 3. This chain links TRBV7-3 with TRBJ2-1; 11 bases fit TRBD2. This sequence was found in a woman aged 80 or over with COVID-19, enrolled during active disease. Sequences were obtained from peripheral blood. CDR3 nucleotides: TGTGCCAGCAGCCCGACTAGCGGGGTCAATGAGCAGTTCTTC. This sequence encodes CASSPTSGVNEQFF. Full variable domain (remainder filled in from reference TRBV7-3 and TRBJ2-1): GAGVSQTPSNKVTEKGKYVELRCDPISGHTALYWYRQSLGQGPEFLIYFQGTGAADDSGLPNDRFFAVRPEGSVSTLKIQRTERGDSAVYLCASSPTSGVNEQFFGPGTRLTVL.